The source of this TCR beta chain is a study of blood T cell repertoires in COVID-19. Profiling relied on immunoSEQ multiplex PCR, and the TCRdb table lists in-frame clones only, not all of them. The table records around 130,000 clones, 75% to 90% of them present only once. V was pared by 0 bases and J by 2 bases, with 11 bases between. The CDR3 has 15 residues. Looked up from germline, CDR1 is SGHDT and CDR2 is YYEEEE. The sequence was collected from a woman between 45 and 60 years old who had recovered from COVID-19. This chain links TRBV5-6 with TRBJ1-1; D possibly corresponds to TRBD1 (6 bases). Sequencing used PBMCs or T cells enriched from blood (not recorded which). This CDR3 reads CASSLGRTVNTEAFF. CDR3 bases: TGTGCCAGCAGCTTGGGGAGGACAGTTAACACTGAAGCTTTCTTT.